This TCR beta chain originates from a study of shared clonotypes between healthy human individuals. In the case of this clone: The target antigen is unknown.

Overall study findings and caveats: A generally larger estimated richness was seen in naive subsets than in memory subsets. Donor scarcity curtailed the genetic and exposure-history diversity represented herein. A reduction in generation probabilities was seen for non-shared clonotypes relative to those shared by all four donors. Although depth was large, rarefaction showed that sequencing of the sorted subsets was incomplete.

Germline CDR1 MDHEN, CDR2 SYDVKM. The CDR3 runs to 16 residues. V was clipped by 7 bases and J by 0 bases, with 18 bases between them. Profiled with immunoSEQ multiplex PCR; TCRdb holds only in-frame clones, not every one. Of approximately 2,300,000 clones in the sample, approximately 90% were seen once. The sample taken for sequencing was naive CD4+ T cells from PBMCs. Subset meaning: CD45RA+ positively selected. This chain links TRBV28 with TRBJ1-1; no clear D gene. This receptor was obtained from a man between 18 and 29 years old in good health. Some clones in this sample may be carry-over from other donors' samples. CDR3 in amino acids: CASTPRPGSLNTEAFF. The CDR3 nucleotides are TGTGCCAGCACCCCCAGACCCGGGTCTTTGAACACTGAAGCTTTCTTT. Looking up the rest from reference TRBV28 and TRBJ1-1 gives the full variable domain: DVKVTQSSRYLVKRTGEKVFLECVQDMDHENMFWYRQDPGLGLRLIYFSYDVKMKEKGDIPEGYSVSREKKERFSLILESASTNQTSMYLCASTPRPGSLNTEAFFGQGTRLTVV.